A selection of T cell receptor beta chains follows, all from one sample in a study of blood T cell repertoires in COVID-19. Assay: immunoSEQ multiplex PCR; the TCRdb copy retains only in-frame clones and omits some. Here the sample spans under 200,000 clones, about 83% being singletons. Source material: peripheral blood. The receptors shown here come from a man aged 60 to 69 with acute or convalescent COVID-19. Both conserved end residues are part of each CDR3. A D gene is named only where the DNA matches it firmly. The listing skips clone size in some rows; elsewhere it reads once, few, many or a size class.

CASSQDDLGKNGYTF,TGTGCCAGCAGCCAAGATGACCTCGGGAAAAATGGCTACACCTTC,TRBJ1-2,NA,NA,TRBV14
CASTESGGRDTEAFF,TGTGCCAGCACCGAATCAGGGGGGCGGGACACTGAAGCTTTCTTT,TRBJ1-1,NA,TRBD1,TRBV6-5
CSMLAGSSYEQYF,TGCAGCATGCTAGCGGGTAGCTCCTACGAGCAGTACTTC,TRBJ2-7,NA,TRBD2,TRBV29-1
CASSRGTGVSQPQHF,TGTGCCAGCAGCCGCGGGACAGGGGTGAGTCAGCCCCAGCATTTT,TRBJ1-5,NA,TRBD1,TRBV7-9
CASSVRGNSGNTIYF,TGTGCCAGCAGCGTCCGGGGAAACTCTGGAAACACCATATATTTT,TRBJ1-3,NA,NA,TRBV2
CASSLVGNEAFF,TGTGCCAGCAGCTTAGTGGGCAATGAAGCTTTCTTT,TRBJ1-1,NA,NA,TRBV7-2
CASSESYSIYGYTF,TGTGCCAGCAGTGAATCGTACAGCATCTATGGCTACACCTTC,TRBJ1-2,NA,NA,TRBV25-1
CASGLSRSRQAGNTIYF,TGTGCTAGTGGTTTGAGCAGATCTCGGCAGGCGGGAAACACCATATATTTT,TRBJ1-3,NA,NA,TRBV12-5
CSVALAGGTDTQYF,TGCAGCGTCGCACTAGCGGGGGGCACAGATACGCAGTATTTT,TRBJ2-3,few,TRBD2,TRBV29-1
CASSLIGGGNSPLHF,TGTGCCAGCAGTTTAATTGGGGGGGGTAATTCACCCCTCCACTTT,TRBJ1-6,few,NA,TRBV27
CASSLGAGTYEQYF,TGCGCCAGCAGCTTGGGGGCAGGGACCTACGAGCAGTACTTC,TRBJ2-7,NA,NA,TRBV5-1
CASASITGANEQYF,TGTGCCAGCGCTAGCATAACAGGGGCTAACGAGCAGTACTTC,TRBJ2-7,NA,TRBD1,TRBV6-5
CASSRRGQAYSGNTIYF,TGTGCCAGCAGCCGCAGAGGACAGGCCTACTCTGGAAACACCATATATTTT,TRBJ1-3,NA,TRBD1,TRBV7-2
CASSQQGNGQPQHF,TGTGCCAGCAGTCAACAGGGTAACGGTCAGCCCCAGCATTTT,TRBJ1-5,once,NA,TRBV27
CASSQGQTQYF,TGTGCCAGCAGCCAAGGACAGACGCAGTATTTT,TRBJ2-3,few,NA,TRBV14
CASSISARTEAFF,TGTGCCAGTAGTATAAGCGCCCGGACTGAAGCTTTCTTT,TRBJ1-1,NA,NA,TRBV19
CASSPTGERNYGYTF,TGTGCCAGCTCACCAACAGGGGAACGGAACTATGGCTACACCTTC,TRBJ1-2,NA,TRBD1,TRBV18